Below, one T cell receptor beta chain is given with its context. Lamina propria and intraepithelial lymphocytes were released by processing graft tissue. This entry is derived from a study of graft-versus-host responses after intestinal transplantation. In the study overall: Multivisceral, liver-intestinal, or isolated intestinal grafts went to recipients.

The CDR3 spans 14 residues. The ends were cut back, 3 bases at V and 1 base at J, with 10 bases in the middle. Germline V gene data show CDR1 as SGHRS and CDR2 as YFSETQ. Clones were read by immunoSEQ multiplex PCR, and TCRdb kept only the in-frame ones, dropping some. The sample holds roughly 3,000 clones; about four fifths are singletons and the top ten take more than 6.5%. The chain employs TRBV5-1 and TRBJ1-1; unclear D gene. This sequence originates from a human patient who received an intestinal transplant, so some T cells may come from the graft donor. The sequencing used ileum tissue, collected approximately 17 and 21 days after intestinal transplantation. CDR3 nucleotide sequence: TGCGCCAGCAGCTCCGACTGGGGGAACACTGAAGCTTTCTTT. It codes for CASSSDWGNTEAFF.